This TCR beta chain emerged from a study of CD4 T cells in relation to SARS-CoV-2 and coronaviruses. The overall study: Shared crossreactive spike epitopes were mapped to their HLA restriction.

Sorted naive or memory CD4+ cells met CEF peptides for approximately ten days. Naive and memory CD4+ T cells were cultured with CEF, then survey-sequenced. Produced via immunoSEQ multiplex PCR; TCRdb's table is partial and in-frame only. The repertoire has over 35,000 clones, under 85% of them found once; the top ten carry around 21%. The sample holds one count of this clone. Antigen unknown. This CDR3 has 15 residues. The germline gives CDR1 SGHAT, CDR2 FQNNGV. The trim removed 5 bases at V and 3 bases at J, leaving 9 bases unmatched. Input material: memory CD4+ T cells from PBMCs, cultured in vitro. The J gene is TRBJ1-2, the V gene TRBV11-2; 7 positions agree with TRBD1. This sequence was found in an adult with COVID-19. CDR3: CASSTVRGKDYGYTF. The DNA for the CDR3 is TGTGCCAGCAGCACGGTCAGGGGGAAGGACTATGGCTACACCTTC.